Given below is one TCR beta chain in context. Its antigen remains undetermined. Base qualities were left out, and no much larger clone turns up one base away. Ficoll-Paque density gradient centrifugation was used to isolate PBMCs. Sequencing took place on an Illumina NovaSeq 6000. cDNA libraries for TCRalpha and TCRbeta were prepared by 5'RACE using constant-segment primers, with sample barcodes and unique molecular identifiers added. RNA was extracted from every sample with Trizol reagent. Amplification of the libraries took two PCR steps, and the second step added a second sample barcode plus Illumina TruSeq adapters. The libraries were sequenced on an Illumina NovaSeq using 2 x 150 bp paired-end reads. The study's own analysis went as follows. Demultiplexing of reads and collapsing into UMI-guided consensus sequences were performed with migec v1.2.7. Using mixcr v2.1.11, UMI consensuses were aligned to TRA and TRB V and J templates and then assembled into clonotypes. A clonotype was counted as expanded or contracted only when both edgeR and NoisET called the clonotype significant, with the noise models trained on biological replicates. For edgeR calls, a false discovery rate-adjusted p below 0.01 and a log2 fold-change threshold of 1 were applied. As an exploratory analysis of dynamics, max-normalized trajectories of the 1000 most abundant clonotypes were examined with PCA combined with hierarchical clustering. Separately sequenced CD4+ and CD8+ repertoires were used to assign the CD4 or CD8 phenotype of responding clones. TCRdb cleaned the public reads at Q25 with fastp, built clones with MiXCR and kept in-frame beta chains. Every distinct CDR3 protein forms one entry, paired with its most common genes and DNA. Clone size and V and J calls follow TCRdb, not the original study. The sample table holds some 290,000 distinct CDR3 sequences, of which 15% to 20% were seen once. Together, the top ten hold roughly 24% of the sample.

The data stem from a study of T-cell memory formation after mild COVID-19 (dated by TCRdb to the early 2020s). As for the study more broadly: TCR sequence clusters from the two donors were found to be largely donor specific. The cohort comprised two young, previously healthy adult volunteers, one female and one male. In two donors, T-cell clones that expanded and contracted after mild COVID-19 were followed by sequencing TCRalpha and TCRbeta repertoires longitudinally.

What the research found in general, with its limitations: Some responding clones were detected in pre-infection memory, suggesting pre-existing cross-reactive memory T cells joined the SARS-CoV-2 response. Contracting CD4+ clones appeared mostly in the CM and EM memory subsets, whereas CD8+ clones were enriched in EMRA. From day 15 to 85, contracting clones showed balanced CD4/CD8 phenotypes, whereas a second wave of clones that expanded from day 15 to 37 leaned towards CD4+. The second-wave clones that peaked on day 37 were not confirmed to be SARS-CoV-2 specific. The study covered only two mild cases, and larger cohorts including severe cases with pre-infection samples were considered necessary.

Sequenced sample: PBMCs or a T cell subset sorted from them (not recorded which). The receptor's source is a man between 18 and 35 years old who had mild COVID-19 (a few samples of this study predate the infection). The sample titles of this study are shuffled in the database, so cell type and time point are left out; the donor was told from shared clones.

CDR3 protein: CASSPNPAGAYTDTQYF. The nucleotide sequence is TGTGCCAGCAGTCCGAACCCAGCGGGGGCCTACACAGATACGCAGTATTTT. The chain couples TRBV5-6 to TRBJ2-3, and TRBD2 aligns with 8 junction nucleotides. Clipping removes 5 bases from V and 2 bases from J, with 13 as the unmatched junction base count. The CDR3 goes from the cysteine to the phenylalanine over 17 residues. Just the 51-base CDR3 DNA is kept, in frame starting at base 1. According to the germline V gene, CDR1 reads SGHDT and CDR2 reads YYEEEE.